The source of this T cell receptor beta chain is a study of tissue T cells after allogeneic stem cell transplantation. Study results and caveats: In patients and mice, blood and spleen missed much of tissue repertoire.

Noted time point: mouse harvest day 7 after allogeneic transplant. Tail vein injection delivered 10^7 T-cell-depleted bone marrow cells and 10^6 splenic CD5+ T cells. Tissues came from B6→BALB/c major-mismatch GVHD mice at day 7 or 14. Sequencing used immunoSEQ multiplex PCR; TCRdb keeps in-frame clones, though not all of them. The sample holds about 11,000 clones, roughly two fifths seen once. This clone occurred a few times. Its matching antigen is unknown. Germline and genes: mouse. The read terminates 1 residue before the CDR3 end, so the remaining end is supplied by the germline J gene. CDR1 is SGHLS, CDR2 HYDKME, per germline. With V trimmed by 0 bases and J by 0 bases, 5 bases remained unmatched. The CDR3 contains 17 residues.

The gene calls are TRBV12-2 and TRBJ2-4; 10 nucleotides line up with TRBD2. Sequenced material: skin. This receptor was taken from a female BALB/c mouse given C57BL/6 T cells with graft-versus-host disease after an allogeneic hematopoietic cell transplant. CDR3 DNA, as far as it was read: TGTGCCAGCTCTCTCGAAGGACTGGGGGCTAGTCAAAACACCTTGTAC. Its translation: CASSLEGLGASQNTLY. The CDR3 in its entirety is CASSLEGLGASQNTLYF.